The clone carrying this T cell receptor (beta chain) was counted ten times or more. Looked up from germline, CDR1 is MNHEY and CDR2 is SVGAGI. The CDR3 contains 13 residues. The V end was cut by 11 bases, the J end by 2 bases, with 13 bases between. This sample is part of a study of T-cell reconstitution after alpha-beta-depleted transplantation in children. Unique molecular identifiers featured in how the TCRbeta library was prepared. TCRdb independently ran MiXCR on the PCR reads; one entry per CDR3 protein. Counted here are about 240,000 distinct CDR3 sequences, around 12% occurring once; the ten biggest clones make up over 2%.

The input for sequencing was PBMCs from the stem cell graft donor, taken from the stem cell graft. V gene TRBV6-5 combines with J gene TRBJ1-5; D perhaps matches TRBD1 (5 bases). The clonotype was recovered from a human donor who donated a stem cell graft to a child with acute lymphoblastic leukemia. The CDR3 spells CASKGGGNQPQHF. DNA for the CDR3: TGTGCCTCAAAAGGAGGGGGCAATCAGCCCCAGCATTTT.